This T cell receptor beta chain emerged from a study of PD-L1 blockade in urothelial cancer (dated by TCRdb to 2016 to 2017). For context, the study as a whole: All patients started therapy in about 2014 and received atezolizumab 1,200 mg intravenously every 3 weeks. Twenty-five of 29 patients were males with bladder-origin urothelial cancer, and about 60% of the roughly 30 reported a prior smoking history. An ECOG performance status of 0 or 1 was recorded for the patients, and 0 to 3 prior chemotherapy regimens had been received by the patients. Blood samples were analyzed 3 weeks after the start of treatment (second dose) and 6 weeks after the start of treatment. A median of around 150,000 T cells and some 84,000 unique TCRs was obtained from blood samples, and a median clonality of around 0.072 was observed. The study, an exploratory multi-omic analysis, examined somatic, immune and clinical correlates of response to PD-L1 blockade with atezolizumab in urothelial cancer. TCR sequencing covered pretreatment tumor samples and matched, serially collected peripheral blood taken before and after atezolizumab treatment. Durable clinical benefit meant progression-free survival longer than 6 months, and TCR features were also tested against progression-free and overall survival. In the same patients who had TCR sequencing, pretreatment tumors also underwent whole exome sequencing and RNA sequencing. Durable clinical benefit was achieved by nine patients and was not achieved by 20 patients. Pretreatment blood TCR-seq was available for twenty-nine patients, at least one posttreatment blood collection was obtained for 24 patients, and tumor TCR-seq was available for 24 patients. On the study overall, not on this receptor specifically: A pretreatment peripheral blood TCR clonality below the median was linked to improved progression-free and overall survival. At 3 weeks after the start of treatment, tumor-associated TCR clones in peripheral blood had expanded more in patients with durable benefit (n ≈ 23, p = 0.022). Because the sample size was small (n of about 29) and many exploratory analyses were performed, the results are intended to be hypothesis-generating.

The sample's time point, from its label and the paper: pretreatment peripheral blood. The cohort comprised 29 patients with locally advanced or metastatic urothelial carcinoma treated at Memorial Sloan Kettering on a trial protocol. Peripheral blood mononuclear cells were collected pretreatment and during treatment, with between 1 and 8 total time points obtained per patient. The Qiagen DNeasy Blood extraction kit was used to purify genomic DNA from total PBMCs and from tumor samples. PBMCs were collected pretreatment and during treatment, and were isolated and stored as previously described. The germline V gene sets CDR1 to SGHRS and CDR2 to YFSETQ. The CDR3 has 15 amino acids, counting the end cysteine and phenylalanine. Only the CDR3 region is kept as DNA, spanning 45 bases read in frame from base 1. Trimming takes 1 base off V and 6 bases off J; junction bases not matched to a gene: 8. Concerning this clone itself: The specificity of this receptor is unknown. Base qualities were left out, and no much larger clone turns up one base away.

Each PCR received spiked-in synthetic TCR analog templates so that absolute template abundance could be estimated from read counts. The immunoSEQ assay used bias-controlled V and J gene primers to amplify TCRbeta CDR3 regions from genomic DNA. Sequencing of rearranged TCRbeta segments was performed at approximately 20X coverage. The source study handled its data this way. Clustering was used to correct sequencing errors, and CDR3s were annotated against IMGT to assign V, D and J genes. Out-of-frame and stop-codon sequences were excluded, and only productive TCRbeta rearrangements were used in downstream analyses. Clonality was calculated as one minus the Shannon entropy normalized by the log of the number of unique productive sequences. Clones differing between time points or between blood and tumor were identified using Fisher's exact test with Benjamini-Hochberg correction, with an adjusted p below 0.01 applied as the threshold. Not all clones reach the TCRdb copy of this immuneACCESS table, which keeps in-frame sequences only. Checked studies attribute under half of the gap to unresolved V genes and leave the rest unexplained. Clone size and the V and J calls come from that table; the DNA yielded D and trimming. In all, the sample holds about 79,000 clones, and about 82% of those were seen once. The top ten clonotypes cover about 6.2% of the sample.

The chain is assembled from TRBV5-1 and TRBJ2-7; TRBD2 aligns with 9 central bases. This clonotype was sampled from a man between 40 and 49 years old with urothelial cancer. The specimen was PBMCs, collected around atezolizumab (anti-PD-L1) treatment. In nucleotide form, the sequence is TGCGCCAGCAGCTTGAGCGGGGGGCGCGTTGCCGAGCAGTACTTC. It translates to CASSLSGGRVAEQYF.